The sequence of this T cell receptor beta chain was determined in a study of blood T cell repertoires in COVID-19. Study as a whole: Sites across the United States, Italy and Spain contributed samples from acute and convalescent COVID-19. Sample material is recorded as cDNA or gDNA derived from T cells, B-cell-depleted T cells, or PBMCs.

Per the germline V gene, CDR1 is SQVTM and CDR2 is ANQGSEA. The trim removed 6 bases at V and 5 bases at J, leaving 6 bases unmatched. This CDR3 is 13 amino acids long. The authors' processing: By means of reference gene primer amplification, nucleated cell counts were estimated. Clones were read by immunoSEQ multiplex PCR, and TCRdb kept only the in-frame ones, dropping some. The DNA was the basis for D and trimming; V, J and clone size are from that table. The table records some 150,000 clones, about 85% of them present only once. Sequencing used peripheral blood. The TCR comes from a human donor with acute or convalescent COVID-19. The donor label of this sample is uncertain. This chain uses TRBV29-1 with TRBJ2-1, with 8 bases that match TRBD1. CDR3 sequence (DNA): TGCAGCGTGACAGGGGCACCACACAATGAGCAGTTCTTC. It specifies CSVTGAPHNEQFF.